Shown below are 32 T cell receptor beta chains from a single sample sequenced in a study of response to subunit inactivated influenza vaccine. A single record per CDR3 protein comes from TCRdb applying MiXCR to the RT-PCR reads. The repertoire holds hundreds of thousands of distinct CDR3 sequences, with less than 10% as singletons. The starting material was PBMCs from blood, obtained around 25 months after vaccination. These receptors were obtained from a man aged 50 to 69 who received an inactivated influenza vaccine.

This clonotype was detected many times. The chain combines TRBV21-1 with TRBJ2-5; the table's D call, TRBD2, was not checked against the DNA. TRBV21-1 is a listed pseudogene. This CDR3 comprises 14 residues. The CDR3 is CASNKGTSDRPQYF. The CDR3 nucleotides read TGTGCCAGCAACAAAGGGACTAGCGACCGCCCCCAGTACTTC.

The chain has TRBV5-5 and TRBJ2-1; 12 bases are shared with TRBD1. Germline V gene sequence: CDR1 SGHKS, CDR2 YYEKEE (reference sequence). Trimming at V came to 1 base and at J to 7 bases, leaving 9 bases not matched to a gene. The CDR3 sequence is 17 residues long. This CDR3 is CASSLSPGQGALNEQFF. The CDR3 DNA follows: TGTGCCAGCAGCTTGTCACCGGGACAGGGGGCGCTGAATGAGCAGTTCTTC. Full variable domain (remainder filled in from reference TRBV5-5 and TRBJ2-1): DAGVTQSPTHLIKTRGQQVTLRCSPISGHKSVSWYQQVLGQGPQFIFQYYEKEERGRGNFPDRFSARQFPNYSSELNVNALLLGDSALYLCASSLSPGQGALNEQFFGPGTRLTVL.

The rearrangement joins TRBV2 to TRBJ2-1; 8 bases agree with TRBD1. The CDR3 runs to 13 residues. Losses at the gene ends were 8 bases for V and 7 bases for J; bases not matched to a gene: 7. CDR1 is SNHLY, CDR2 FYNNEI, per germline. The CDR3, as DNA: TGTGCCAGCTCTCAGGGGGCTTTTAATGAGCAGTTCTTC. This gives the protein CASSQGAFNEQFF.

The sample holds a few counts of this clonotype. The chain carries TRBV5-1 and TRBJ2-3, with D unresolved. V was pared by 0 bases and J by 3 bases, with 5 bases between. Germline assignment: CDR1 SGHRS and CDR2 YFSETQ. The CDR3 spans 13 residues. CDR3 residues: CASSLDMTDTQYF. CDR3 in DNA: TGCGCCAGCAGCTTGGATATGACAGATACGCAGTATTTT. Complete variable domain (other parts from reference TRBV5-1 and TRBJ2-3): KAGVTQTPRYLIKTRGQQVTLSCSPISGHRSVSWYQQTPGQGLQFLFEYFSETQRNKGNFPGRFSGRQFSNSRSEMNVSTLELGDSALYLCASSLDMTDTQYFGPGTRLTVL.

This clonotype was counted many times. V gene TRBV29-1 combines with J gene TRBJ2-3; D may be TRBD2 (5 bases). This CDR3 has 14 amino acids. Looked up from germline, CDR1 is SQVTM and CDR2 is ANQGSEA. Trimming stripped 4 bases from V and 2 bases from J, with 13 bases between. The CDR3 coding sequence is TGCAGCGTTGCCGGTCTAGCCGCCACAGATACGCAGTATTTT. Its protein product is CSVAGLAATDTQYF.

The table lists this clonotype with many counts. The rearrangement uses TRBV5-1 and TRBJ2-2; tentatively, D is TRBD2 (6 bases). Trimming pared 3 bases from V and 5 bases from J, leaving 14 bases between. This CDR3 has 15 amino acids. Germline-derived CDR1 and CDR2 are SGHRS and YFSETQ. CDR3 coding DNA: TGCGCCAGCAGCTGGACTACTCGGGGTACCGGGGAGCTGTTTTTT. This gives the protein CASSWTTRGTGELFF.

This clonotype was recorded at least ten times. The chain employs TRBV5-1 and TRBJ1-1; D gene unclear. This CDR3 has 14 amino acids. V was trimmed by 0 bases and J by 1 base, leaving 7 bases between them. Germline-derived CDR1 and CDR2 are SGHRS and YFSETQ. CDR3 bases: TGCGCCAGCAGCTTGGATACGGGGAACACTGAAGCTTTCTTT. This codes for CASSLDTGNTEAFF. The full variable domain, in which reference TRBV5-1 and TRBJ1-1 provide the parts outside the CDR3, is KAGVTQTPRYLIKTRGQQVTLSCSPISGHRSVSWYQQTPGQGLQFLFEYFSETQRNKGNFPGRFSGRQFSNSRSEMNVSTLELGDSALYLCASSLDTGNTEAFFGQGTRLTVV.

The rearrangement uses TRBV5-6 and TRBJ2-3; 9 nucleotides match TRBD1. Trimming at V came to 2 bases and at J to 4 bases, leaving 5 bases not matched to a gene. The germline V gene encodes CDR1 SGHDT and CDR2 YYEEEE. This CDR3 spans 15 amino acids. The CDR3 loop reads CASSLYRGPADTQYF. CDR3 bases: TGTGCCAGCAGCTTATACAGGGGGCCGGCAGATACGCAGTATTTT.

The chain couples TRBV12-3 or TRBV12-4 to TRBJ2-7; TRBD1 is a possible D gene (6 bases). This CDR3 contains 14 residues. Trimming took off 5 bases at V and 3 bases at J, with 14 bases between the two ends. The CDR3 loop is CASSPGTSLYEQYF. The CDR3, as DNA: TGTGCCAGCAGTCCTGGGACATCTCTCTACGAGCAGTACTTC.

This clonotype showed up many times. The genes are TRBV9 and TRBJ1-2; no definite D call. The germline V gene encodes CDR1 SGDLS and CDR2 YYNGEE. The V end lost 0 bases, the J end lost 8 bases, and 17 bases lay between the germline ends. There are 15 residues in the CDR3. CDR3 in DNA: TGTGCCAGCAGCGTAGGGAAGGGCCCCATGGGAGGCTACACCTTC. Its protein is CASSVGKGPMGGYTF.

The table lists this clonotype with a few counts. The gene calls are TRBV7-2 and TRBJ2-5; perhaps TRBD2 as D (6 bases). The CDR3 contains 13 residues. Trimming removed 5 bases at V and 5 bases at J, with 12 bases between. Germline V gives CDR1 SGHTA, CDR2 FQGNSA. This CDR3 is CASSLGSRETQYF. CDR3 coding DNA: TGTGCCAGCAGCCTCGGGAGCCGGGAGACCCAGTACTTC.

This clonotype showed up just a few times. DNA for the CDR3: TGTGCCAGCAGTTCTGGGACAGGGATGAACCAAGAGACCCAGTACTTC. Residues: CASSSGTGMNQETQYF. The V gene is TRBV6-5, the J gene TRBJ2-5, with TRBD1 identical over 9 bases. The CDR3 extends over 16 amino acids. V gave up 4 bases and J gave up 0 bases; unmatched junction bases: 6. Germline CDR1 is MNHEY and CDR2 is SVGAGI.

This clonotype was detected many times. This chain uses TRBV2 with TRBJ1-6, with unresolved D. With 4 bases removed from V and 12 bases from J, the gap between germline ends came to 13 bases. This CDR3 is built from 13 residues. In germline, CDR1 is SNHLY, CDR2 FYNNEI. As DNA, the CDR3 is TGTGCCAGCAGTGGGTCCGGAGACGAACCCCTCCACTTT. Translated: CASSGSGDEPLHF.

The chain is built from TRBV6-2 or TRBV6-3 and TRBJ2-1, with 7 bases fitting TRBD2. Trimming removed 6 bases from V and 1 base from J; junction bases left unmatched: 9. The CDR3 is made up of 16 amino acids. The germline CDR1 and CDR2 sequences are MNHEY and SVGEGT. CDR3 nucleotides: TGTGCCAGCAGCCATCAACTAGCGAGATCCTACAATGAGCAGTTCTTC. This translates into CASSHQLARSYNEQFF.

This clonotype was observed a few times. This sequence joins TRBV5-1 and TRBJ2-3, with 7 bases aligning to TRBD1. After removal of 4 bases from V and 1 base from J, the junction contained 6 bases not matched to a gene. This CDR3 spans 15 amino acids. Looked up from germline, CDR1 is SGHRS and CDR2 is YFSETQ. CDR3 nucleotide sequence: TGCGCCAGCAGCGGTTCAACAGGGGGCACAGATACGCAGTATTTT. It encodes CASSGSTGGTDTQYF. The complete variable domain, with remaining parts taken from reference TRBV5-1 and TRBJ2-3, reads KAGVTQTPRYLIKTRGQQVTLSCSPISGHRSVSWYQQTPGQGLQFLFEYFSETQRNKGNFPGRFSGRQFSNSRSEMNVSTLELGDSALYLCASSGSTGGTDTQYFGPGTRLTVL.

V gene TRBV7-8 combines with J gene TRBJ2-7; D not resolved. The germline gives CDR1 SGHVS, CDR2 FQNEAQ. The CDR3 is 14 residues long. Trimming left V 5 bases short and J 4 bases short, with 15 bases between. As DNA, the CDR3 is TGTGCCAGCAGCCCTGAAGGGATAGGGTACGAGCAGTACTTC. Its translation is CASSPEGIGYEQYF.

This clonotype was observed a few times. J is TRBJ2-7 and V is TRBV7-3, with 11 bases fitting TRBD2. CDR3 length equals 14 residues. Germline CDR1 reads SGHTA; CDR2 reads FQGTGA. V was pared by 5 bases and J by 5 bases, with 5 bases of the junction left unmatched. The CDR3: CASSPGGLADEQYF. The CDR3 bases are TGTGCCAGCAGCCCTGGGGGACTAGCGGACGAGCAGTACTTC.

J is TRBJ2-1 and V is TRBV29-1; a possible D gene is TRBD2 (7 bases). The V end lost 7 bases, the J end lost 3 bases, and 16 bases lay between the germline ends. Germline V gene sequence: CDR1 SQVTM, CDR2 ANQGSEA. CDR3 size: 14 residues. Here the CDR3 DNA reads TGCAGCGGGGGGGGGCAGGAGTACTACAATGAGCAGTTCTTC. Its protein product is CSGGGQEYYNEQFF.

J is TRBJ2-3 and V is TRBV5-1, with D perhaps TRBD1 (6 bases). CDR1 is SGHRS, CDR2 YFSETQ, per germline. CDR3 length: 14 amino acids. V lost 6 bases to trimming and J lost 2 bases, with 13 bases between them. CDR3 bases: TGCGCCAGCACCCCGGGACAAGTCACAGATACGCAGTATTTT. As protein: CASTPGQVTDTQYF.

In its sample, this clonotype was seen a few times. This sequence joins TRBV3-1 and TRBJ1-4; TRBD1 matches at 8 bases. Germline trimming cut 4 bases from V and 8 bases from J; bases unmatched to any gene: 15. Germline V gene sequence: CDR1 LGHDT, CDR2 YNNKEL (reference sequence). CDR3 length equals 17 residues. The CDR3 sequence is CASSRSLRQGFEEKLFF. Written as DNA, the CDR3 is TGTGCCAGCAGCCGGTCCCTTCGACAGGGGTTTGAAGAAAAACTGTTTTTT.

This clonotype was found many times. CDR3: CASRGLYTDTQYF. In DNA, the CDR3 is TGTGCCAGCAGGGGACTGTACACAGATACGCAGTATTTT. The chain has TRBV7-8 and TRBJ2-3; the D gene is possibly TRBD2 (6 bases). This CDR3 is built from 13 residues. The V end lost 6 bases, the J end lost 2 bases, and 9 bases lay between the germline ends. Germline V gene data show CDR1 as SGHVS and CDR2 as FQNEAQ.

Written as DNA, the CDR3 is TGTGCCATCAGAGGCCTAGCGGGAAGCGAGCAGTACTTC. Translating it yields CAIRGLAGSEQYF. This rearrangement joins TRBV10-3 to TRBJ2-7, with 9 bases fitting TRBD2. This CDR3 has 13 residues. Germline V gene data show CDR1 as ENHRY and CDR2 as SYGVKD. With V trimmed by 6 bases and J by 6 bases, 6 bases remained unmatched.

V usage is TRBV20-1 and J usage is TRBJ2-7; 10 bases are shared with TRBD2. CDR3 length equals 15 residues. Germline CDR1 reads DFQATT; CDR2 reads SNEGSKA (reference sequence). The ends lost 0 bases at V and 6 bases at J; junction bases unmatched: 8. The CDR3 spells CSARDRLAGVGEQYF. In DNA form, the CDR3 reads TGCAGTGCTAGAGATCGCCTAGCGGGAGTTGGCGAGCAGTACTTC.

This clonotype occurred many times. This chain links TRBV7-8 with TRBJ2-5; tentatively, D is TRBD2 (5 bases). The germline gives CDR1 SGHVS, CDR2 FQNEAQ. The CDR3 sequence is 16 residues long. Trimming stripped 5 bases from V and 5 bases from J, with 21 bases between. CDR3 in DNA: TGTGCCAGCAGCGCGAAGAGGGTTCAGGTTGGTGAGACCCAGTACTTC. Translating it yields CASSAKRVQVGETQYF.

CDR3 amino acids: CASIQTNTGELFF. Here the CDR3 DNA reads TGTGCCAGTATCCAGACGAACACCGGGGAGCTGTTTTTT. This chain joins TRBV19 and TRBJ2-2; D call uncertain. This CDR3 has 13 amino acids. Germline lookup yields CDR1 LNHDA and CDR2 SQIVND (reference sequence). Trimming left V 7 bases short and J 0 bases short, with 6 bases between.

The CDR3 bases are TGTGCCAGCAGTTTAGAATTGAGTCGCCCCGACGGTGGGCTTCCCTACGAGCAGTACTTC. As protein: CASSLELSRPDGGLPYEQYF. The genes are TRBV28 and TRBJ2-7; D is unresolved. Trimming pared 2 bases from V and 2 bases from J, leaving 28 bases between. Germline CDR1 and CDR2: MDHEN and SYDVKM. CDR3 length: 20 residues.

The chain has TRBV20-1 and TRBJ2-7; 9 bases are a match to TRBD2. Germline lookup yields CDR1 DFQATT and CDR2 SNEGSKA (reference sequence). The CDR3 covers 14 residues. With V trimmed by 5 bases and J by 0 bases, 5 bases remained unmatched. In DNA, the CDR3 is TGCAGTGCTGGTAGCGGGGGATTCTCCTACGAGCAGTACTTC. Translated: CSAGSGGFSYEQYF.

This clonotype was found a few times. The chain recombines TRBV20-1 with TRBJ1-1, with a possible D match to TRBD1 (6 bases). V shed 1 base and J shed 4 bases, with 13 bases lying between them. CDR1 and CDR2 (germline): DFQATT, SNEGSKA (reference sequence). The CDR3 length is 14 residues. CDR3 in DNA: TGCAGTGCTAGAGTTGGGGGCGCGGGCACTGAAGCTTTCTTT. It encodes CSARVGGAGTEAFF.

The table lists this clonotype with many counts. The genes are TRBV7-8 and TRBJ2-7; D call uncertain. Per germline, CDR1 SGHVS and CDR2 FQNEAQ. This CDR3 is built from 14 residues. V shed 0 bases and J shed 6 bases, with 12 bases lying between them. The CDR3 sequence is CASSLAGFSGEQYF. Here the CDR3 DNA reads TGTGCCAGCAGCTTAGCGGGATTTTCCGGCGAGCAGTACTTC. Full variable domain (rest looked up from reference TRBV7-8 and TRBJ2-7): GAGVSQSPRYKVAKRGQDVALRCDPISGHVSLFWYQQALGQGPEFLTYFQNEAQLDKSGLPSDRFFAERPEGSVSTLKIQRTQQEDSAVYLCASSLAGFSGEQYFGPGTRLTVT.

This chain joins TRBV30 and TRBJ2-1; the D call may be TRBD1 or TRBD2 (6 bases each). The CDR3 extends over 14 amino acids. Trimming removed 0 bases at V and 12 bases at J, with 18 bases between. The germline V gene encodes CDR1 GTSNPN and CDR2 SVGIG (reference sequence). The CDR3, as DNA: TGTGCCTGGAGTGTACTAGGGGGGAAGGGCGGGCAGTTCTTC. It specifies CAWSVLGGKGGQFF.

Here the CDR3 reads CARSGESTDTQYF. As DNA, the CDR3 is TGTGCCAGAAGCGGGGAAAGCACAGATACGCAGTATTTT. The chain recombines TRBV2 with TRBJ2-3; TRBD2 aligns across 7 bases. CDR3 length: 13 amino acids. After removal of 9 bases from V and 0 bases from J, the junction contained 3 bases not matched to a gene. Germline CDR1 is SNHLY and CDR2 is FYNNEI.

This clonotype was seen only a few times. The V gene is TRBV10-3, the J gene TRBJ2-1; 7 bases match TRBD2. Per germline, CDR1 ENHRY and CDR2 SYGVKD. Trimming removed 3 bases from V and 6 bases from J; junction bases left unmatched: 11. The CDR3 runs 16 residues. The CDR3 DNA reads TGTGCCATCAGTGATTCAGCGGGGCTTTTGGGCAATGAGCAGTTCTTC. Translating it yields CAISDSAGLLGNEQFF.